This is a list of T cell receptor beta chains from one sample in a study of shared clonotypes between healthy human individuals. Only in-frame clones appear in the TCRdb table, and some are missing; sequencing was by immunoSEQ multiplex PCR. The table includes around 1.9 million clones, approximately 94% detected once. The sequencing sample was made of naive CD8+ T cells from PBMCs. These receptors all come from a man aged 18-30 years in good health. Some clones in this sample may be carry-over from other donors' samples. Both conserved end residues are part of each CDR3. The D gene is left open where the match is weak.

j_call: TRBJ2-3; d_call: TRBD2; v_call: TRBV28; cdr3_aa: CASSPLAAGPDTQYF; cdr3_nt: TGTGCCAGCAGTCCACTAGCGGCGGGGCCAGATACGCAGTATTTT
j_call: TRBJ1-2; d_call: TRBD1; v_call: TRBV2; cdr3_aa: CASSEARTGGYGYTF; cdr3_nt: TGTGCCAGCAGTGAAGCGCGGACAGGGGGATATGGCTACACCTTC
j_call: TRBJ1-1; d_call: .; v_call: TRBV6-6; cdr3_aa: CASSYGHTEAFF; cdr3_nt: TGTGCCAGCAGTTACGGCCACACTGAAGCTTTCTTT
j_call: TRBJ2-7; d_call: .; v_call: TRBV11-1; cdr3_aa: CASSLGTRGEQYF; cdr3_nt: TGTGCCAGCAGCCTAGGGACGCGAGGGGAGCAGTACTTC
j_call: TRBJ1-1; d_call: TRBD1; v_call: TRBV7-2; cdr3_aa: CASSLVRGRNTEAFF; cdr3_nt: TGTGCCAGCAGCTTAGTCAGGGGGCGTAACACTGAAGCTTTCTTT
j_call: TRBJ2-5; d_call: TRBD1; v_call: TRBV7-9; cdr3_aa: CASSFTGTGGQETQYF; cdr3_nt: TGTGCCAGCAGCTTCACCGGGACAGGGGGACAAGAGACCCAGTACTTC
j_call: TRBJ2-5; d_call: TRBD1; v_call: TRBV7-6; cdr3_aa: CASSSRQGQETQYF; cdr3_nt: TGTGCCAGCAGCTCCCGACAGGGACAAGAGACCCAGTACTTC
j_call: TRBJ1-5; d_call: .; v_call: TRBV30; cdr3_aa: CAWSSGSEPQHF; cdr3_nt: TGTGCCTGGAGTTCTGGCAGTGAGCCCCAGCATTTT
j_call: TRBJ2-3; d_call: TRBD1; v_call: TRBV19; cdr3_aa: CASADRGEDTQYF; cdr3_nt: TGTGCCAGCGCCGACAGGGGGGAAGATACGCAGTATTTT
j_call: TRBJ1-3; d_call: .; v_call: TRBV6-1; cdr3_aa: CASSEANSEGASSTGNTIYF; cdr3_nt: TGTGCCAGCAGTGAAGCAAATAGTGAGGGCGCCTCTTCCACTGGAAACACCATATATTTT
j_call: TRBJ1-1; d_call: .; v_call: TRBV4-1; cdr3_aa: CASSQDPRGTEAFF; cdr3_nt: TGCGCCAGCAGCCAAGATCCCAGGGGAACTGAAGCTTTCTTT
j_call: TRBJ2-4; d_call: TRBD1; v_call: TRBV18; cdr3_aa: CASSPLRDRGNIQYF; cdr3_nt: TGTGCCAGCTCACCCCTAAGAGACAGGGGAAACATTCAGTACTTC
j_call: TRBJ2-1; d_call: TRBD2; v_call: TRBV27; cdr3_aa: CASSSPEGLAGAFYNEQFF; cdr3_nt: TGTGCCAGCAGTTCCCCGGAGGGACTAGCGGGCGCGTTTTACAATGAGCAGTTCTTC
j_call: TRBJ1-4; d_call: .; v_call: TRBV28; cdr3_aa: CASSLYESPNEKLFF; cdr3_nt: TGTGCCAGCAGTCTCTACGAGAGCCCAAATGAAAAACTGTTTTTT
j_call: TRBJ1-5; d_call: .; v_call: TRBV27; cdr3_aa: CASSSIFTGKNQPQHF; cdr3_nt: TGTGCCAGCAGTTCTATTTTTACAGGGAAGAATCAGCCCCAGCATTTT
j_call: TRBJ2-7; d_call: .; v_call: TRBV11-3; cdr3_aa: CASSPVRGATGEQYF; cdr3_nt: TGTGCCAGCAGCCCTGTTAGGGGAGCGACGGGCGAGCAGTACTTC
j_call: TRBJ2-3; d_call: .; v_call: TRBV10-2; cdr3_aa: CASRGLLTGDGDTQYF; cdr3_nt: TGCGCCAGCAGAGGCCTTCTGACGGGAGATGGGGATACGCAGTATTTT
j_call: TRBJ1-6; d_call: .; v_call: TRBV25-1; cdr3_aa: CASSQGNSPLHF; cdr3_nt: TGTGCCAGCAGTCAGGGGAATTCACCCCTCCACTTT
j_call: TRBJ2-3; d_call: .; v_call: TRBV25-1; cdr3_aa: CASSISGISTDTQYF; cdr3_nt: TGTGCCAGCAGTATATCGGGCATTAGCACAGATACGCAGTATTTT
j_call: TRBJ1-1; d_call: TRBD1; v_call: TRBV7-8; cdr3_aa: CASSEYRGVNTEAFF; cdr3_nt: TGTGCCAGCAGCGAATACAGGGGGGTGAACACTGAAGCTTTCTTT
j_call: TRBJ2-1; d_call: .; v_call: TRBV15; cdr3_aa: CATSSYRDMHNNEQFF; cdr3_nt: TGTGCCACCAGCAGTTACCGGGACATGCATAACAATGAGCAGTTCTTC
j_call: TRBJ2-7; d_call: .; v_call: TRBV7-2; cdr3_aa: CASSLGLQKGGEQYF; cdr3_nt: TGTGCCAGCAGCCTCGGGTTACAAAAAGGAGGCGAGCAGTACTTC